This TCR beta chain was sequenced for a study of T cells after yellow fever vaccination. Overall study results and limits: Most clones from primary vaccination were detected again post-booster (about 95% CD4, 88% CD8).

Germline CDR1 is LNHNV and CDR2 is YYDKDF (reference sequence). Trimming shortened V by 10 bases and J by 0 bases, and 13 bases separated the two germline ends. The CDR3 totals 13 residues. The authors made TCR cDNA by 5'RACE template switching, adding a universal primer site and UMIs. TCRdb used MiXCR to reprocess the 5' RACE reads, holding one entry per CDR3 protein. Of under 350,000 distinct CDR3 sequences in the sample, about 4% were seen once. Comments on this clonotype: No antigen is known for it.

The clonotype was recovered from a man younger than 30 who received the YFV17D yellow fever vaccine. The chain joins TRBV15 to TRBJ2-7; a possible D gene is TRBD1 (5 bases). The sample here was PBMCs, taken 5 days after the yellow fever booster vaccination. The CDR3 is CAKGRPDSYEQYF. In nucleotides, the CDR3 is TGTGCCAAGGGGCGACCCGACTCCTACGAGCAGTACTTC.